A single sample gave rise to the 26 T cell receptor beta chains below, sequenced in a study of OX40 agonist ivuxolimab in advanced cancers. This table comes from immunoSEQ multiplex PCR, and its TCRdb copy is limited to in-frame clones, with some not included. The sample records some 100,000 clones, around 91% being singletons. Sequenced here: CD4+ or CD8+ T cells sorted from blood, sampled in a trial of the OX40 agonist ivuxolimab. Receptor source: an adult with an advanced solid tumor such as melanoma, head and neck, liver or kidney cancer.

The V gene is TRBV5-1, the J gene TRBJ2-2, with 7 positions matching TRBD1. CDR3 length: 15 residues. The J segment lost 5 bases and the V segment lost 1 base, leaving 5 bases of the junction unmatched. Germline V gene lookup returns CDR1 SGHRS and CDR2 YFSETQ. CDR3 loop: CASSLKGGRTGELFF. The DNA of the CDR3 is TGCGCCAGCAGCTTGAAAGGGGGCCGAACCGGGGAGCTGTTTTTT.

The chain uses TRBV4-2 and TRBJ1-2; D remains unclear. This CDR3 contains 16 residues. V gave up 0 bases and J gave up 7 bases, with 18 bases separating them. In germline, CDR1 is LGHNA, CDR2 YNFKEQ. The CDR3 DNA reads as TGTGCCAGCAGCCAAGATCTTACTGGGGTGTGGGGTGGCTACACCTTC. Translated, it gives CASSQDLTGVWGGYTF.

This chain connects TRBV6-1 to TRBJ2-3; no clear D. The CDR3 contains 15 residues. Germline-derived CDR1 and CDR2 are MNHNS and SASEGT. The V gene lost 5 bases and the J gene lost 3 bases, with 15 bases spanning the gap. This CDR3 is CASSQTRVGTDTQYF. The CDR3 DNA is TGTGCCAGCAGTCAAACCCGGGTAGGAACAGATACGCAGTATTTT.

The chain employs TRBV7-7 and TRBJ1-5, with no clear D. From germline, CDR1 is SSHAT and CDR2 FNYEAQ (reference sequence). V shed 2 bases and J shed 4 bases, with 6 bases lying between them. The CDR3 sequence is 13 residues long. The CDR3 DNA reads TGTGCCAGCAGCTTATCCCAGAATCAGCCCCAGCATTTT. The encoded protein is CASSLSQNQPQHF.

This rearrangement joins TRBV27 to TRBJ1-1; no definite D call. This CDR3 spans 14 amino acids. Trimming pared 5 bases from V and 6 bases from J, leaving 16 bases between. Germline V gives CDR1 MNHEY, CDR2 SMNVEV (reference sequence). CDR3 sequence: CASSPQRALAEAFF. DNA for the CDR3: TGTGCCAGCAGTCCCCAGCGGGCCCTGGCTGAAGCTTTCTTT.

CDR3 in DNA: TGTGCCAGCAGCTTAGGTACAGGACAGGGTTTCAGTGAGCAGTTCTTC. Protein product: CASSLGTGQGFSEQFF. The rearrangement joins TRBV11-2 to TRBJ2-1, with TRBD1 identical over 8 bases. This CDR3 spans 16 amino acids. Germline V gene lookup returns CDR1 SGHAT and CDR2 FQNNGV. V shed 1 base, J shed 9 bases, and the junction held 11 bases outside the gene matches. Filled out from reference TRBV11-2 and TRBJ2-1, the complete variable domain reads EAGVAQSPRYKIIEKRQSVAFWCNPISGHATLYWYQQILGQGPKLLIQFQNNGVVDDSQLPKDRFSAERLKGVDSTLKIQPAKLEDSAVYLCASSLGTGQGFSEQFFGPGTRLTVL.

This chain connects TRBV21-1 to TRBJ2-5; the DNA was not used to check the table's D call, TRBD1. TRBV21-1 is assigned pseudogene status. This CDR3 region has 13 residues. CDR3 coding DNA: TGTGCCAGCAGCAATAGACAGCAAGAGACCCAGTACTTC. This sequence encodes CASSNRQQETQYF.

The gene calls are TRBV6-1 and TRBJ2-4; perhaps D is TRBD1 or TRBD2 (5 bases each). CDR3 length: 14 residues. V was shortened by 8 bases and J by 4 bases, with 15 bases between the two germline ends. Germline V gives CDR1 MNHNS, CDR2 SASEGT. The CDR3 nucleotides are TGTGCCAGCCGGGACGACGGGCTGAAAAACATTCAGTACTTC. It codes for CASRDDGLKNIQYF.

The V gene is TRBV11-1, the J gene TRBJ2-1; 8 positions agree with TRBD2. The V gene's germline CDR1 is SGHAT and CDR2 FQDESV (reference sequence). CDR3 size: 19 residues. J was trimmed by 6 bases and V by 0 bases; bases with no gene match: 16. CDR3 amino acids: CASSLAAPWGAGVSNEQFF. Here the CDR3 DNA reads TGTGCCAGCAGCTTAGCAGCCCCCTGGGGAGCGGGGGTTAGCAATGAGCAGTTCTTC.

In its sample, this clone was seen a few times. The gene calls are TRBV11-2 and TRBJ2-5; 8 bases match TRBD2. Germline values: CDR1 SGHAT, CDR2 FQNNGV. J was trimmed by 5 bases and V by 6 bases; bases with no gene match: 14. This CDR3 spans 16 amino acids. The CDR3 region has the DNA TGTGCCAGCAGTCAGAAGGGGAAAGCGGGAGTCGAGACCCAGTACTTC. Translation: CASSQKGKAGVETQYF.

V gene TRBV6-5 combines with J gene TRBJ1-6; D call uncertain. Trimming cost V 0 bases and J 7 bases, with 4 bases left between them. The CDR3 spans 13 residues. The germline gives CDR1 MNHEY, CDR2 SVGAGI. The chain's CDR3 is CASSYSMNSPLHF. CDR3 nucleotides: TGTGCCAGCAGTTACTCGATGAATTCACCCCTCCACTTT.

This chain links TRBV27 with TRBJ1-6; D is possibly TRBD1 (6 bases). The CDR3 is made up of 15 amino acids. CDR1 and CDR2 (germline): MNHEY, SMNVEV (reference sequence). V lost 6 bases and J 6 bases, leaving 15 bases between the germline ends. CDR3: CASSSPRTANSPLHF. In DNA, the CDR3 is TGTGCCAGCAGCTCGCCCCGGACAGCTAATTCACCCCTCCACTTT.

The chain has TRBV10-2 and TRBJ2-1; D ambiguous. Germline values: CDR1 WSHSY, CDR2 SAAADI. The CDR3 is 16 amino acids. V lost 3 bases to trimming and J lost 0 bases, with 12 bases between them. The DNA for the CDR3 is TGCGCCAGCAGTGACGGTATACATAGCTCCTACAATGAGCAGTTCTTC. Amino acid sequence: CASSDGIHSSYNEQFF.

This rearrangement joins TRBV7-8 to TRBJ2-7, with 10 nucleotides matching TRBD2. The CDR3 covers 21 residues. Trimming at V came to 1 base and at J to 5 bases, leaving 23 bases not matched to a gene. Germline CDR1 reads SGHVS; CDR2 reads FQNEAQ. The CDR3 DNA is TGTGCCAGCAGCTTAGGAGCGGCGATCAAGACTAGCGGGTGGGGCGGGGACGAGCAGTACTTC. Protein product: CASSLGAAIKTSGWGGDEQYF.

The CDR3 DNA reads TGCGCCAGCAGCCTGACAAGCAGGGCCTACGAGCAGTACTTC. Its protein is CASSLTSRAYEQYF. J is TRBJ2-7 and V is TRBV4-1; possibly TRBD1 for D (5 bases). The CDR3 loop spans 14 amino acids. Per the germline V gene, CDR1 is MGHRA and CDR2 is YSYEKL. V was pared by 4 bases and J by 2 bases, with 12 bases between.

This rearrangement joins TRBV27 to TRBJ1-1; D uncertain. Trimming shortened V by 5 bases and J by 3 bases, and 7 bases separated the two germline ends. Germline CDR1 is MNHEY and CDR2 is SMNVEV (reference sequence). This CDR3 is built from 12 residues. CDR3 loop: CASSDPYTEAFF. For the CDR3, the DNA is TGTGCCAGCAGTGATCCGTACACTGAAGCTTTCTTT.

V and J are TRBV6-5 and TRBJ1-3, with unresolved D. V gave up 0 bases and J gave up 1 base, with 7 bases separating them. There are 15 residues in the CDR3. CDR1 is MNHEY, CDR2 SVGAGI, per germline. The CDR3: CASSYSPQSGNTIYF. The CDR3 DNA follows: TGTGCCAGCAGTTACTCCCCCCAATCTGGAAACACCATATATTTT.

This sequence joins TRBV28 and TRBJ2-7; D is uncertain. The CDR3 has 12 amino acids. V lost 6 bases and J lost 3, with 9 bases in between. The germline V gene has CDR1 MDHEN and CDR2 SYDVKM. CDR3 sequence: CASSLNYYEQYF. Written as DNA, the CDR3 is TGTGCCAGCAGCCTGAACTACTACGAGCAGTACTTC.

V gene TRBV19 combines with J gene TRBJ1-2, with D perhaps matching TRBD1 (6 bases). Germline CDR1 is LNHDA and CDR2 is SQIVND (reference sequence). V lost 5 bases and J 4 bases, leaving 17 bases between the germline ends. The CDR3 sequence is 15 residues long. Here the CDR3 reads CASSPTGIALYGYTF. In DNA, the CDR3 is TGTGCCAGTAGTCCAACAGGGATCGCTCTCTATGGCTACACCTTC.

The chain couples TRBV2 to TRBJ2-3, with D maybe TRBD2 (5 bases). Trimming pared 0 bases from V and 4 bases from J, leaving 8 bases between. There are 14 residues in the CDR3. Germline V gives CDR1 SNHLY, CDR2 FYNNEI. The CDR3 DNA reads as TGTGCCAGCAGTGAAGCGCAGAGGGCAGATACGCAGTATTTT. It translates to CASSEAQRADTQYF.

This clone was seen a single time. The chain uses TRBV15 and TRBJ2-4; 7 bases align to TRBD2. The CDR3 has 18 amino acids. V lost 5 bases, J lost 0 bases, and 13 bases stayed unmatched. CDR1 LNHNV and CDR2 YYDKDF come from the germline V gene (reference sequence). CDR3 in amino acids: CATSGSMTSTKAKNIQYF. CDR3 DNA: TGTGCCACCAGCGGATCAATGACTAGCACCAAAGCCAAAAACATTCAGTACTTC.

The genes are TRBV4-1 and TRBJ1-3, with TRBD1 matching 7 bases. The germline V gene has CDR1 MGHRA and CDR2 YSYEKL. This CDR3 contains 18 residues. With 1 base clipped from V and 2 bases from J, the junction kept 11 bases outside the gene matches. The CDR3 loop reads CASSQALTGSAPGNTIYF. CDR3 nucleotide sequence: TGCGCCAGCAGCCAAGCTTTGACAGGGAGCGCGCCTGGAAACACCATATATTTT.

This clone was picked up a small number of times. This CDR3 reads CASSLVGNSPLHF. The CDR3 nucleotides are TGCGCCAGCAGCTTGGTGGGGAATTCACCCCTCCACTTT. The chain has TRBV5-1 and TRBJ1-6; the D is unclear. The CDR3 sequence is 13 residues long. V was pared by 0 bases and J by 7 bases, with 5 bases between. Germline V gives CDR1 SGHRS, CDR2 YFSETQ.

The CDR3 coding sequence is TGTGCCTGGAATGCGGGACAGGGGGCGCGGGGCTACACCTTC. Protein product: CAWNAGQGARGYTF. This rearrangement joins TRBV30 to TRBJ1-2, with TRBD1 identical over 12 bases. CDR3 length: 14 residues. V lost 4 bases, J lost 8 bases, and 8 bases stayed unmatched. Germline values: CDR1 GTSNPN, CDR2 SVGIG (reference sequence). Combining the CDR3 with reference TRBV30 and TRBJ1-2 gives the whole variable domain SQTIHQWPATLVQPVGSPLSLECTVEGTSNPNLYWYRQAAGRGLQLLFYSVGIGQISSEVPQNLSASRPQDRQFILSSKKLLLSDSGFYLCAWNAGQGARGYTFGSGTRLTVV.

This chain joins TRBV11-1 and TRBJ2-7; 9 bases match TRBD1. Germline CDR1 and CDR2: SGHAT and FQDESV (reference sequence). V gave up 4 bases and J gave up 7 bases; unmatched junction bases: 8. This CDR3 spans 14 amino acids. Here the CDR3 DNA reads TGTGCCAGCAGCTCCACAGGGGGCGTACAGGAGCAGTACTTC. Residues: CASSSTGGVQEQYF.

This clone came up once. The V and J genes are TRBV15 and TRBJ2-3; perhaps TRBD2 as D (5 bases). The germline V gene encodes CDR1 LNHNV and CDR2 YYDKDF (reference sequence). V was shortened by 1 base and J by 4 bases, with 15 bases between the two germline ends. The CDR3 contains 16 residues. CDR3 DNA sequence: TGTGCCACCAGCAGAGGAGGCGGGCCCTCGGCAGATACGCAGTATTTT. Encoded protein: CATSRGGGPSADTQYF.